This T cell receptor beta chain was documented in a study of cytomegalovirus exposure and HLA in healthy donors. Study-level points and caveats: A few of the chains that were CMV-associated were confirmed in vitro to be specific for CMV antigens.

The PCR used 60 Vbeta and 13 Jbeta primers. Measured with immunoSEQ multiplex PCR; TCRdb has only the in-frame clones, and not every one. The table has 180,000 or so clones, around 80% seen once. A remark on this clone: Antigen: not known.

Sequenced input: PBMCs. This sequence originates from a woman aged 30 to 39 in good health and CMV-seronegative.

The DNA for the CDR3 is TGCGCCAGCAGCTTGGAGAGACAGGGAATTTCCTACGAGCAGTACTTC. Translating gives CASSLERQGISYEQYF. The rearrangement links TRBV5-1 to TRBJ2-7; TRBD1 agrees at 7 bases. Germline assignment: CDR1 SGHRS and CDR2 YFSETQ. The CDR3 loop spans 16 amino acids. The V gene end was trimmed by 0 bases and the J gene end by 1 base; junction bases not matched to a gene: 7.